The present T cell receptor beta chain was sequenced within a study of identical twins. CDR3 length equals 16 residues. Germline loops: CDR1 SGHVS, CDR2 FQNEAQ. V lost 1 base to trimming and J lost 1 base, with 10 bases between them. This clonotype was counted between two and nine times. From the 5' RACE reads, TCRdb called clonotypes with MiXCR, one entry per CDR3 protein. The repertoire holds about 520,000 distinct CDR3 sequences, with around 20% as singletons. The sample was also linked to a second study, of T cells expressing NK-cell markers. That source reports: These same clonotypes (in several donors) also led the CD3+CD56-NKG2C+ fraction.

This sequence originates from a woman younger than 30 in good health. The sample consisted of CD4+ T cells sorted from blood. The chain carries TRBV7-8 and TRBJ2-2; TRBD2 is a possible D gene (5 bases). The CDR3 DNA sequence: TGTGCCAGCAGCTTAGATCTAGCCCGGAACACCGGGGAGCTGTTTTTT. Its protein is CASSLDLARNTGELFF.